The 18 T cell receptor beta chains in this list originate from one sample, sequenced in a study of blood T cell repertoires in COVID-19. Sequenced by immunoSEQ multiplex PCR; TCRdb stores in-frame clones only, minus some. The repertoire consists of about 150,000 clones, with just under 85% occurring once and the leading ten covering more than 5%. What was sequenced was PBMCs or T cells enriched from blood (not recorded which). These receptor sequences come from a woman aged 40 to 50 who had recovered from COVID-19.

The chain is built from TRBV20-1 and TRBJ1-3, with D hard to call. Germline V gene data show CDR1 as DFQATT and CDR2 as SNEGSKA (reference sequence). V was pared by 3 bases and J by 8 bases, with 14 bases between. The CDR3 consists of 13 residues. In DNA form, the CDR3 reads TGCAGTGCTAGTACAAGCTTAGGAGACACCATATATTTT. Protein sequence: CSASTSLGDTIYF.

The V call is TRBV9, the J call TRBJ2-1; 10 nucleotides line up with TRBD2. The J segment lost 2 bases and the V segment lost 4 bases, leaving 3 bases of the junction unmatched. The germline CDR1 and CDR2 sequences are SGDLS and YYNGEE. CDR3 length: 15 amino acids. DNA of the CDR3: TGTGCCAGCAGCAGCACTAGCGGGGCCTACAATGAGCAGTTCTTC. Translating it yields CASSSTSGAYNEQFF.

This clone was counted a few times. The junction departs from the called germline gene at one end, perhaps through a read error. This rearrangement joins TRBV7-8 to TRBJ2-4; 7 bases match TRBD1. CDR3 length: 15 amino acids. Germline lookup yields CDR1 SGHVS and CDR2 FQNEAQ. The CDR3, as DNA: TGTGCCAGCAGCCCTACCGGGACAGCCGAAAACGTTCAGTACTTC. Its protein product is CASSPTGTAENVQYF. The complete variable domain, with remaining parts taken from reference TRBV7-8 and TRBJ2-4, reads GAGVSQSPRYKVAKRGQDVALRCDPISGHVSLFWYQQALGQGPEFLTYFQNEAQLDKSGLPSDRFFAERPEGSVSTLKIQRTQQEDSAVYLCASSPTGTAENVQYFGAGTRLSVL.

CDR3 amino acids: CASSSQGRTEAFF. The CDR3 DNA follows: TGTGCCAGCAGCTCACAGGGTCGGACTGAAGCTTTCTTT. V usage is TRBV7-2 and J usage is TRBJ1-1; possible D gene TRBD1, 6 bases. Trimming removed 4 bases from V and 5 bases from J, with 11 bases in between. CDR3 length equals 13 residues. The germline V gene encodes CDR1 SGHTA and CDR2 FQGNSA.

There are many counts of this clone. The chain employs TRBV4-2 and TRBJ2-1, with 10 bases lining up with TRBD2. CDR1 is LGHNA and CDR2 is YNFKEQ in the germline V gene. CDR3 length: 16 residues. After removal of 4 bases from V and 4 bases from J, the junction contained 7 bases not matched to a gene. CDR3 sequence: CASSPGAGGSYNEQFF. CDR3 nucleotide sequence: TGTGCCAGCAGCCCTGGAGCGGGGGGGTCTTACAATGAGCAGTTCTTC.

This chain's CDR3 is CATSDSSQGANTGELFF. DNA for the CDR3: TGTGCCACCAGTGATTCCTCACAGGGCGCGAACACCGGGGAGCTGTTTTTT. This chain connects TRBV24-1 to TRBJ2-2; weak D call: TRBD1 (6 bases). Germline V lookup: CDR1 KGHDR, CDR2 SFDVKD. CDR3 length equals 17 residues. Trimming removed 2 bases from V and 0 bases from J, with 12 bases in between.

This chain links TRBV19 with TRBJ1-2, with a possible D match to TRBD1 (6 bases). This CDR3 comprises 12 residues. The germline gives CDR1 LNHDA, CDR2 SQIVND (reference sequence). Trimming shortened V by 10 bases and J by 2 bases, and 11 bases separated the two germline ends. The CDR3: CATETGNYGYTF. As DNA, the CDR3 is TGTGCCACCGAGACAGGAAACTATGGCTACACCTTC.

The chain recombines TRBV5-1 with TRBJ2-2; TRBD2 matches at 8 bases. This CDR3 is built from 16 residues. In germline, CDR1 is SGHRS, CDR2 YFSETQ. V lost 2 bases, J lost 1 base, and 4 bases stayed unmatched. CDR3 sequence: CASSFSGNQNTGELFF. As DNA, the CDR3 is TGCGCCAGCAGCTTTAGCGGGAATCAGAACACCGGGGAGCTGTTTTTT.

This sequence joins TRBV5-1 and TRBJ2-7; TRBD2 agrees at 10 bases. J gave up 7 bases and V 2 bases, and 6 bases lay outside the gene matches. Per the germline V gene, CDR1 is SGHRS and CDR2 is YFSETQ. The CDR3 spans 14 residues. The CDR3 DNA reads TGCGCCAGCAGCTTAGCCGGGACTAGCGATGAGCAGTACTTC. This codes for CASSLAGTSDEQYF.

This clone has a count of ten or more. The V call is TRBV30, the J call TRBJ1-6; 10 nucleotides align to TRBD1. CDR1 is GTSNPN and CDR2 is SVGIG in the germline V gene (reference sequence). CDR3 length: 17 residues. V lost 0 bases to trimming and J lost 10 bases; unmatched junction nucleotides: 12. The CDR3 spells CAWSVPPGGQGKSPLHF. The CDR3 bases are TGTGCCTGGAGTGTACCGCCCGGGGGACAGGGGAAATCACCCCTCCACTTT.

The CDR3 loop is CASSQDPAGTDYGYTF. The CDR3 DNA reads TGCGCCAGCAGCCAAGATCCCGCGGGGACAGACTATGGCTACACCTTC. The rearrangement links TRBV4-1 to TRBJ1-2, with 7 bases identical to TRBD1. V was clipped by 0 bases and J by 3 bases; unmatched bases: 7. This CDR3 region has 16 residues. Per germline, CDR1 MGHRA and CDR2 YSYEKL.

The genes are TRBV2 and TRBJ2-2; 9 nucleotides align to TRBD2. Trimming removed 6 bases from V and 3 bases from J; junction bases left unmatched: 8. The CDR3 has 16 amino acids. Germline V gives CDR1 SNHLY, CDR2 FYNNEI. The CDR3 region is CASRPTSGPDTGELFF. Here the CDR3 DNA reads TGTGCCAGCAGGCCTACTAGCGGGCCCGACACCGGGGAGCTGTTTTTT.

The chain couples TRBV10-3 to TRBJ1-1, with D possibly being TRBD1 (5 bases). This CDR3 comprises 14 residues. In germline, CDR1 is ENHRY, CDR2 SYGVKD. The V gene lost 0 bases and the J gene lost 8 bases, with 13 bases spanning the gap. CDR3: CAISESKEGREAFF. The DNA of the CDR3 is TGTGCCATCAGTGAGTCGAAGGAGGGGAGAGAAGCTTTCTTT.

V and J are TRBV3-1 (or the pseudogene TRBV3-2) and TRBJ2-1, with D perhaps TRBD2 (6 bases). CDR3 length equals 16 residues. Germline values: CDR1 LGHDT, CDR2 YNNKEL (reference sequence). The V gene lost 1 base and the J gene lost 1 base, with 11 bases spanning the gap. In DNA form, the CDR3 reads TGTGCCAGCAGCCAAGTCGCGGGACGGTCCTACAATGAGCAGTTCTTC. Translated, it gives CASSQVAGRSYNEQFF.

The chain links TRBV3-1 (or the pseudogene TRBV3-2) to TRBJ2-5; 9 positions match TRBD2. The CDR3 has 16 residues. The germline CDR1 and CDR2 sequences are LGHDT and YNNKEL (reference sequence). J lost 4 bases, V lost 4 bases, and 10 bases had no gene match. This chain's CDR3 is CASSPLLAGGRETQYF. CDR3 nucleotides: TGTGCCAGCAGCCCGCTCCTGGCGGGGGGGCGAGAGACCCAGTACTTC.

V and J are TRBV4-1 and TRBJ1-2; 7 nucleotides agree with TRBD1. This CDR3 has 16 amino acids. The J segment lost 4 bases and the V segment lost 0 bases, leaving 8 bases of the junction unmatched. Germline loops: CDR1 MGHRA, CDR2 YSYEKL. Here the CDR3 DNA reads TGCGCCAGCAGCCAAGATCATCAGGGGGACGGCTATGGCTACACCTTC. Amino acid sequence: CASSQDHQGDGYGYTF.

This clone was counted once. The chain couples TRBV5-1 to TRBJ2-3; 7 bases match TRBD2. V lost 4 bases to trimming and J lost 1 base; unmatched junction nucleotides: 6. This CDR3 spans 15 amino acids. Germline loops: CDR1 SGHRS, CDR2 YFSETQ. DNA of the CDR3: TGCGCCAGCAGCCTCGGACTAGGGGGCACAGATACGCAGTATTTT. Its translation: CASSLGLGGTDTQYF.

This chain links TRBV12-3 or TRBV12-4 with TRBJ1-1, with 7 bases aligning to TRBD1. V gave up 6 bases and J gave up 7 bases; unmatched junction bases: 8. CDR3 length: 13 residues. The CDR3 DNA reads TGTGCCAGCAGATCCGACAGGGAGAGTGAAGCTTTCTTT. Translation: CASRSDRESEAFF.